Listed below are T cell receptor beta chains from one sample, sequenced in a study of PD-1 blockade in classical Hodgkin lymphoma. Repertoires were generated with immunoSEQ multiplex PCR, while TCRdb's copy carries only in-frame clones and drops some. The data show about 43,000 clones, around 76% seen once. This material consisted of peripheral blood mononuclear cells (PBMCs), taken before the second cycle of nivolumab. The receptors shown here come from a human donor with classical Hodgkin lymphoma. Each CDR3 is given with its conserved first and last residue. A D gene is named only where the DNA matches it firmly. The size of a clone is reported for some rows only, either as once, few or many, or as a class for expanded clones.

J,V,D,size,CDR3,DNA
TRBJ2-7,TRBV5-6,-,-,CASSLVSGAYEQYF,TGTGCCAGCAGCTTGGTGTCCGGGGCCTACGAGCAGTACTTC
TRBJ1-5,TRBV5-1,-,few,CASSLVDQSQPQHF,TGCGCCAGCAGCTTGGTCGATCAAAGTCAGCCCCAGCATTTT
TRBJ2-7,TRBV4-1,-,-,CASSQEGIEQYF,TGCGCCAGCAGCCAAGAAGGGATTGAGCAGTACTTC
TRBJ2-1,TRBV5-4,-,-,CASSLPIGGYNEQFF,TGTGCCAGCAGCTTGCCAATTGGGGGCTACAATGAGCAGTTCTTC
TRBJ1-1,TRBV7-6,-,few,CASSLGEWGTEAFF,TGTGCCAGCAGCTTGGGAGAATGGGGGACTGAAGCTTTCTTT
TRBJ1-1,TRBV6-5,-,few,CASYVAWNTEAFF,TGTGCCAGCTACGTCGCGTGGAATACTGAAGCTTTCTTT
TRBJ2-7,TRBV6-1,-,few,CASSAGQSLGDEQYF,TGTGCCAGCAGTGCTGGACAAAGCCTGGGGGACGAGCAGTACTTC
TRBJ1-3,TRBV5-6,-,-,CASSSRTGMRAIYF,TGTGCCAGCAGCTCCCGTACAGGGATGAGGGCCATATATTTT
TRBJ1-1,TRBV19,-,few,CASTLTVNTEAFF,TGTGCCAGTACCCTTACAGTGAACACTGAAGCTTTCTTT
TRBJ2-1,TRBV5-6,-,-,CASSLPGSLTSSYNEQFF,TGTGCCAGCAGCTTGCCAGGCTCACTCACGAGCTCCTACAATGAGCAGTTCTTC
TRBJ2-6,TRBV7-2,-,-,CASSLPGVGANVLTF,TGTGCCAGCAGCTTACCGGGGGTTGGGGCCAACGTCCTGACTTTC
TRBJ1-1,TRBV7-8,-,-,CASSLVIRGGPGAEAFF,TGTGCCAGCAGCTTAGTAATAAGGGGAGGCCCAGGCGCTGAAGCTTTCTTT
TRBJ2-7,TRBV5-1,TRBD2,few,CASSPGLGYEQYF,TGCGCCAGCAGCCCGGGACTAGGGTACGAGCAGTACTTC
TRBJ1-5,TRBV7-9,-,-,CASSQANQPQHF,TGTGCCAGCAGCCAAGCAAATCAGCCCCAGCATTTT
TRBJ2-3,TRBV15,TRBD2,-,CATSREGLAGFTDTQYF,TGTGCCACCAGCAGAGAGGGACTAGCGGGATTCACAGATACGCAGTATTTT
TRBJ2-7,TRBV4-3,-,-,CASSQMLDFSYEQYF,TGCGCCAGCAGCCAAATGCTGGACTTCTCCTACGAGCAGTACTTC
TRBJ2-7,TRBV7-6,-,once,CASSQGQNGEQYF,TGTGCCAGCAGCCAGGGACAAAACGGCGAGCAGTACTTC
TRBJ1-2,TRBV6-6,TRBD1,-,CASSYSTGQIYGYTF,TGTGCCAGCAGTTACTCGACGGGACAGATCTATGGCTACACCTTC
TRBJ2-5,TRBV19,-,-,CASTLAWGAPGETQYF,TGTGCCAGTACCCTGGCGTGGGGGGCGCCTGGAGAGACCCAGTACTTC
TRBJ2-1,TRBV28,-,once,CASSLGKYNEQFF,TGTGCCAGCAGTTTGGGGAAGTACAATGAGCAGTTCTTC
TRBJ2-5,TRBV7-9,-,-,CASSLQGYQETQYF,TGTGCCAGCAGCTTACAGGGGTACCAAGAGACCCAGTACTTC
TRBJ2-1,TRBV7-9,TRBD1,-,CASYPGTGSFHEQFF,TGTGCCAGCTACCCCGGGACAGGGTCATTCCATGAGCAGTTCTTC
TRBJ2-7,TRBV7-2,TRBD1,once,CASSYAGQVTGEQYF,TGTGCCAGCAGCTACGCCGGACAGGTCACCGGCGAGCAGTACTTC
TRBJ2-7,TRBV19,TRBD2,few,CASSMGGYYEQYF,TGTGCCAGTAGTATGGGAGGGTACTACGAGCAGTACTTC
TRBJ2-2,TRBV4-3,TRBD1,-,CASSQDGDRGLNTGELFF,TGCGCCAGCAGCCAAGATGGGGACAGGGGGCTGAACACCGGGGAGCTGTTTTTT
TRBJ2-7,TRBV6-6,-,-,CASSYRPDEQYF,TGTGCCAGCAGTTACCGTCCTGATGAGCAGTACTTC
TRBJ1-6,TRBV6-6,TRBD1,-,CASRSYRGMDSPLHF,TGTGCCAGCAGGAGTTACAGGGGGATGGATTCACCCCTCCACTTT
TRBJ1-1,TRBV4-2,-,-,CASSLEEGAWNTEAFF,TGTGCCAGCAGCTTGGAAGAAGGGGCTTGGAACACTGAAGCTTTCTTT
TRBJ2-1,TRBV7-6,-,few,CASTQISGYNEQFF,TGTGCCAGCACCCAGATTAGCGGTTACAATGAGCAGTTCTTC
TRBJ2-7,TRBV13,TRBD2,-,CASSRRLAGSYEQYF,TGTGCCAGCAGCAGACGATTAGCGGGCTCCTACGAGCAGTACTTC
TRBJ2-3,TRBV18,-,once,CASSPREGSTDTQYF,TGTGCCAGCTCACCTCGGGAAGGAAGCACAGATACGCAGTATTTT
TRBJ2-7,TRBV4-1,-,-,CASSQDRQALSYEQYF,TGCGCCAGCAGCCAAGATCGGCAGGCCCTCTCCTACGAGCAGTACTTC
TRBJ2-1,TRBV28,-,-,CAAGVHEQFF,TGTGCCGCAGGGGTTCATGAGCAGTTCTTC
TRBJ2-3,TRBV28,-,-,CASRDLSTDTQYF,TGTGCCAGCCGGGACCTTAGCACAGATACGCAGTATTTT
TRBJ1-1,TRBV2,-,-,CASSEGILLNTEAFF,TGTGCCAGCAGTGAAGGTATCTTATTGAACACTGAAGCTTTCTTT
TRBJ1-2,TRBV13,-,-,CASSLRKGMSYGYTF,TGTGCCAGCAGCTTAAGAAAAGGGATGTCATATGGCTACACCTTC
TRBJ2-7,TRBV4-3,-,-,CASSQGTEIPYEQYF,TGCGCCAGCAGCCAAGGGACAGAGATTCCCTACGAGCAGTACTTC
TRBJ2-1,TRBV27,TRBD2,-,CASRTSGSKNEQFF,TGTGCCAGCCGGACTAGCGGGAGTAAGAATGAGCAGTTCTTC
TRBJ1-2,TRBV6-1,TRBD1,-,CASTPGTGIGYTF,TGTGCCAGCACTCCCGGGACAGGGATTGGCTACACCTTC
TRBJ1-2,TRBV6-5,-,-,CASSGGDTYGYTF,TGTGCCAGCAGTGGGGGGGACACCTATGGCTACACCTTC
TRBJ2-7,TRBV27,-,-,CASSLSVSSYEQYF,TGTGCCAGCAGTTTATCGGTTAGCTCCTACGAGCAGTACTTC
TRBJ2-1,TRBV5-6,TRBD2,few,CASSSFSGGAGNEQFF,TGTGCCAGCAGCTCCTTTAGCGGGGGAGCGGGGAATGAGCAGTTCTTC
TRBJ1-1,TRBV27,-,few,CASSLSVFAVSEAFF,TGTGCCAGCAGTTTATCGGTGTTTGCAGTCAGCGAAGCTTTCTTT
TRBJ2-4,TRBV21-1,-,-,CASSKARPVAKNIQYF,TGTGCCAGCAGCAAAGCCAGACCCGTAGCCAAAAACATTCAGTACTTC
TRBJ2-1,TRBV14,-,once,CASSPVGGNEQFF,TGTGCCAGCAGCCCGGTGGGGGGCAATGAGCAGTTCTTC
TRBJ1-3,TRBV10-1,-,-,CASSESKGRISGNTIYF,TGCGCCAGCAGTGAGTCGAAAGGTCGGATCTCTGGAAACACCATATATTTT
TRBJ1-1,TRBV4-2,TRBD1,once,CASSPRGQGWVNTEAFF,TGTGCCAGCAGCCCCAGAGGACAGGGATGGGTGAACACTGAAGCTTTCTTT
TRBJ2-3,TRBV6-5,-,few,CASSYSTGYTDTQYF,TGTGCCAGCAGTTACTCGACGGGATACACAGATACGCAGTATTTT
TRBJ1-2,TRBV6-5,-,-,CASIPRGTLYGYTF,TGTGCCAGCATCCCCAGAGGTACCCTCTATGGCTACACCTTC
TRBJ2-1,TRBV27,-,once,CASSPRDGVSYNEQFF,TGTGCCAGCAGTCCACGGGACGGCGTATCCTACAATGAGCAGTTCTTC
TRBJ1-1,TRBV11-1,-,-,CASSRRGNTEAFF,TGTGCCAGCAGCCGAAGGGGGAACACTGAAGCTTTCTTT
TRBJ2-1,TRBV5-8,-,-,CASSFSNEQFF,TGTGCCAGCAGCTTTAGTAATGAGCAGTTCTTC
TRBJ2-1,TRBV30,TRBD2,few,CAWGTTGTSLIF,TGTGCCTGGGGAACCACCGGGACTAGCCTGATCTTC
TRBJ1-5,TRBV6-6,-,-,CASRKRVEGQPQHF,TGTGCCAGCAGAAAAAGGGTAGAGGGTCAGCCCCAGCATTTT